Below are 32 T cell receptor beta chains sequenced from a single sample in a study of T cells after yellow fever vaccination. A single record per CDR3 protein comes from TCRdb applying MiXCR to the 5' RACE reads. Among hundreds of thousands of distinct CDR3 sequences, about 12% were seen once, and the ten largest hold about 15%. Sequencing was performed on PBMCs, taken on the day of the yellow fever booster vaccination. These receptors came from a young man who received the YFV17D yellow fever vaccine.

This chain links TRBV29-1 with TRBJ1-5; no firm D call. The germline V gene encodes CDR1 SQVTM and CDR2 ANQGSEA. This CDR3 contains 13 residues. Deletions cut 4 bases from V and 4 bases from J, with 11 bases between. The DNA of the CDR3 is TGCAGCGTTGTAGCGGGAGGGAATCAGCCCCAGCATTTT. Protein product: CSVVAGGNQPQHF.

This clonotype has ten or more counts. The chain carries TRBV10-3 and TRBJ1-1, with a weak D call TRBD1 (5 bases). Between the trimmed V and J ends, which lost 5 bases and 1 base, there was a span of 14 bases. This CDR3 is built from 15 residues. Per germline, CDR1 ENHRY and CDR2 SYGVKD. The chain's CDR3 is CAISQTGGKNTEAFF. The CDR3, as DNA: TGTGCCATCAGTCAGACCGGGGGTAAGAACACTGAAGCTTTCTTT.

The CDR3 DNA reads TGTGCCAGCTATTGGGCCGGGGGACTTCGCCTGGCGGGCCAGTACTTC. It specifies CASYWAGGLRLAGQYF. The V gene is TRBV6-2 or TRBV6-3, the J gene TRBJ2-5; perhaps TRBD2 as D (6 bases). Germline V gene sequence: CDR1 MNHEY, CDR2 SVGEGT. V lost 8 bases to trimming and J lost 10 bases, with 29 bases between them. This CDR3 region has 16 residues.

This chain connects TRBV5-1 to TRBJ1-2; D not resolved. The V gene lost 2 bases and the J gene lost 11 bases, with 16 bases spanning the gap. Germline V gives CDR1 SGHRS, CDR2 YFSETQ. The CDR3 sequence is 13 residues long. As DNA, the CDR3 is TGCGCCAGCAGCTTTTTTTTAAGTGGGAATTACACCTTC. As protein: CASSFFLSGNYTF.

This clonotype was counted many times. The CDR3 loop reads CASSPRSYEQYF. CDR3 coding DNA: TGTGCCAGCAGCCCCCGCTCCTACGAGCAGTACTTC. This chain links TRBV3-1 with TRBJ2-7, with no clear D. Germline V gives CDR1 LGHDT, CDR2 YNNKEL (reference sequence). The CDR3 has 12 amino acids. V lost 4 bases to trimming and J lost 0 bases, with 4 bases between them.

This sequence joins TRBV20-1 and TRBJ2-3, with TRBD2 matching 9 bases. The CDR3 is 12 amino acids. Germline-derived CDR1 and CDR2 are DFQATT and SNEGSKA (reference sequence). V lost 5 bases, J lost 7 bases, and 4 bases stayed unmatched. The CDR3 DNA reads TGCAGTGCTCGAGCTAGCGGGAATACGCAGTATTTT. Translation: CSARASGNTQYF.

This clonotype has a handful of counts. This chain joins TRBV7-2 and TRBJ2-1, with TRBD2 matching over 8 bases. CDR1 and CDR2 (germline): SGHTA, FQGNSA. The J segment lost 4 bases and the V segment lost 2 bases, leaving 10 bases of the junction unmatched. The CDR3 has 17 residues. CDR3 loop: CASSLSGGVGGYNEQFF. The DNA of the CDR3 is TGTGCCAGCAGCTTAAGCGGGGGAGTGGGGGGTTACAATGAGCAGTTCTTC. Filled out from reference TRBV7-2 and TRBJ2-1, the complete variable domain reads GAGVSQSPSNKVTEKGKDVELRCDPISGHTALYWYRQSLGQGLEFLIYFQGNSAPDKSGLPSDRFSAERTGGSVSTLTIQRTQQEDSAVYLCASSLSGGVGGYNEQFFGPGTRLTVL.

There are many counts of this clonotype. V usage is TRBV29-1 and J usage is TRBJ2-3; TRBD2 might be the D (6 bases). Trimming stripped 4 bases from V and 3 bases from J, with 8 bases between. The V gene's germline CDR1 is SQVTM and CDR2 ANQGSEA. CDR3 length equals 12 residues. This chain's CDR3 is CSVGRGTDTQYF. As DNA, the CDR3 is TGCAGCGTTGGGAGGGGAACAGATACGCAGTATTTT.

This clonotype was seen ten or more times. The J gene is TRBJ2-5, the V gene TRBV29-1; TRBD1 might be the D (5 bases). CDR3 length equals 12 residues. Trimming pared 6 bases from V and 4 bases from J, leaving 12 bases between. Germline values: CDR1 SQVTM, CDR2 ANQGSEA. DNA for the CDR3: TGCAGCGTCCTCCGACAGTTAGAGACCCAGTACTTC. It codes for CSVLRQLETQYF.

The chain uses TRBV13 and TRBJ1-2, with no clear D. CDR3 size: 14 residues. With 0 bases removed from V and 3 bases from J, the gap between germline ends came to 8 bases. Germline V gene sequence: CDR1 PRHDT, CDR2 FYEKMQ (reference sequence). The CDR3 sequence: CASSLGGSDYGYTF. In nucleotides, the CDR3 is TGTGCCAGCAGCTTAGGGGGTTCTGACTATGGCTACACCTTC.

On this clonotype: At one of its ends the junction is not consistent with the germline gene, which may arise from a read error. The gene calls are TRBV6-2 or TRBV6-3 and TRBJ2-5; D uncertain. The CDR3 covers 13 residues. Germline V gene lookup returns CDR1 MNHEY and CDR2 SVGEGT. Here the CDR3 reads CASSQSSPSTLHF. The CDR3 region has the DNA TGTGCCAGCAGCCAGAGCTCTCCCTCCACCCTCCACTTC.

The V gene is TRBV28, the J gene TRBJ2-7; 8 bases are shared with TRBD1. CDR3 length: 13 amino acids. Germline V gene data show CDR1 as MDHEN and CDR2 as SYDVKM. J gave up 6 bases and V 4 bases, and 5 bases lay outside the gene matches. CDR3 amino acids: CASSSSGQGEQYF. For the CDR3, the DNA is TGTGCCAGCAGTTCCTCAGGACAGGGCGAGCAGTACTTC.

The chain links TRBV7-8 to TRBJ2-7, with no clear D. Germline V gives CDR1 SGHVS, CDR2 FQNEAQ. The CDR3 sequence is 14 residues long. The germline V and J ends were trimmed by 2 bases and 0 bases, with 8 bases remaining between them. The CDR3 DNA sequence: TGTGCCAGCAGCTTAATGCGAAGCTCCTACGAGCAGTACTTC. The encoded protein is CASSLMRSSYEQYF.

V is TRBV6-5 and J is TRBJ2-1; 7 bases align to TRBD2. Trimming cost V 6 bases and J 3 bases; bases outside gene matches: 5. The CDR3 contains 14 residues. Germline assignment: CDR1 MNHEY and CDR2 SVGAGI. CDR3 sequence: CASRDSSGYNEQFF. The CDR3, as DNA: TGTGCCAGCAGAGACTCTAGCGGCTACAATGAGCAGTTCTTC.

This clonotype was detected ten times or more. The chain recombines TRBV19 with TRBJ2-7; 9 positions match TRBD2. The ends lost 10 bases at V and 3 bases at J; junction bases unmatched: 10. The CDR3 loop spans 14 amino acids. CDR1 is LNHDA and CDR2 is SQIVND in the germline V gene (reference sequence). CDR3 sequence: CATSPIAGVYEQYF. The CDR3 DNA follows: TGTGCCACCTCCCCTATAGCGGGAGTCTACGAGCAGTACTTC.

Concerning this clonotype itself: This may arise from a read error, as a much more abundant clone is one base away. V and J are TRBV7-9 and TRBJ2-1, with D hard to call. The CDR3 runs 11 residues. Trimming cost V 1 base and J 10 bases, with 5 bases left between them. Germline V CDR1 and CDR2: SEHNR, FQNEAQ (reference sequence). DNA for the CDR3: TGTGCCAGCAGCTTAGGCCAAGAGCAGTTCTTC. It is translated as CASSLGQEQFF. Complete variable domain (other parts from reference TRBV7-9 and TRBJ2-1): DTGVSQNPRHKITKRGQNVTFRCDPISEHNRLYWYRQTLGQGPEFLTYFQNEAQLEKSRLLSDRFSAERPKGSFSTLEIQRTEQGDSAMYLCASSLGQEQFFGPGTRLTVL.

A few counts support this clonotype. The chain recombines TRBV28 with TRBJ2-5; possible D gene TRBD2, 6 bases. V gave up 3 bases and J gave up 5 bases, with 16 bases separating them. Germline V lookup: CDR1 MDHEN, CDR2 SYDVKM. CDR3 size: 15 residues. The CDR3 sequence: CASSFPGGAGETQYF. The CDR3 bases are TGTGCCAGCAGTTTCCCAGGAGGAGCGGGCGAGACCCAGTACTTC.

This clonotype came up a few times. The genes are TRBV28 and TRBJ2-2, with D tentatively TRBD2 (5 bases). The CDR3 length is 15 residues. V shed 3 bases and J shed 7 bases, with 15 bases lying between them. Germline CDR1 is MDHEN and CDR2 is SYDVKM. The CDR3 DNA reads TGTGCCAGCAGTTTCCACGGGGTAGCCAGCGGGGAGCTGTTTTTT. It translates to CASSFHGVASGELFF.

The rearrangement uses TRBV29-1 and TRBJ1-1; tentatively, D is TRBD1 (6 bases). From germline, CDR1 is SQVTM and CDR2 ANQGSEA. With 5 bases removed from V and 6 bases from J, the gap between germline ends came to 19 bases. The CDR3 covers 14 residues. The CDR3 DNA reads as TGCAGCGTTCAGGGGCAGGGCGGTCTGTCTGAAGCTTTCTTT. Its protein is CSVQGQGGLSEAFF.

The gene calls are TRBV11-3 and TRBJ2-1, with 9 nucleotides matching TRBD1. V trimming: 5 bases; J trimming: 8 bases; junction bases outside the gene matches: 7. CDR3 length: 14 amino acids. CDR1 is SGHNT and CDR2 is YENEEA in the germline V gene. The CDR3 coding sequence is TGTGCCAGCAGCGGCCGGGACAGGGAGGATGAGCAGTTCTTC. It specifies CASSGRDREDEQFF.

The V call is TRBV20-1, the J call TRBJ2-2; D is unresolved. Trimming removed 4 bases at V and 6 bases at J, with 6 bases between. CDR1 DFQATT and CDR2 SNEGSKA come from the germline V gene (reference sequence). The CDR3 sequence is 11 residues long. The CDR3 is CSATVSGELFF. Written as DNA, the CDR3 is TGCAGTGCTACCGTCTCCGGGGAGCTGTTTTTT.

About this clonotype: A much larger clone is a single base away; this may be a read error. Because the CDR3's place on the DNA is in doubt, the DNA is left out and the CDR3 is given as listed by TCRdb. This chain connects TRBV5-1 to TRBJ2-1; the D call TRBD2 from the table was never checked on the DNA. The CDR3 spans 17 amino acids, including both terminal residues. The V gene's germline CDR1 is SGHRS and CDR2 YFSETQ. CDR3 sequence reads: CASSLWASGTILNELFF.

The chain links TRBV7-9 to TRBJ2-7; tentatively, D is TRBD2 (6 bases). The CDR3 contains 15 residues. Trimming took off 5 bases at V and 0 bases at J, with 14 bases between the two ends. The germline gives CDR1 SEHNR, CDR2 FQNEAQ (reference sequence). The CDR3 region has the DNA TGTGCCAGCAGCAAAAGAGCGGGTACCTCCTACGAGCAGTACTTC. Its protein is CASSKRAGTSYEQYF.

This rearrangement joins TRBV4-3 to TRBJ1-6, with D unclear. Germline values: CDR1 LGHNA, CDR2 YSLEER. V was cut by 4 bases and J by 10 bases, with 14 bases left in between. The CDR3 is 14 residues long. CDR3 loop: CASSPRGFGSPLHF. The CDR3 DNA sequence: TGCGCCAGCAGCCCACGGGGTTTTGGGTCACCCCTCCACTTT.

The chain links TRBV7-2 to TRBJ2-7; D perhaps matches TRBD1 (6 bases). Germline CDR1 is SGHTA and CDR2 is FQGNSA. With 6 bases removed from V and 2 bases from J, the gap between germline ends came to 14 bases. The CDR3 is 14 residues long. The CDR3 DNA reads TGTGCCAGCAGTCCAGGGGTCCTTGCCTACGAGCAGTACTTC. Its translation: CASSPGVLAYEQYF.

The sample holds a few counts of this clonotype. V gene TRBV7-8 combines with J gene TRBJ2-2, with 7 positions matching TRBD2. The length of the CDR3 is 14 residues. Germline loops: CDR1 SGHVS, CDR2 FQNEAQ. V gave up 5 bases and J gave up 6 bases; unmatched junction bases: 6. CDR3 bases: TGTGCCAGCAGCATTATCCGGGGGGCCGGGGAGCTGTTTTTT. Translation gives CASSIIRGAGELFF. The variable domain in full, with the rest retrieved from reference TRBV7-8 and TRBJ2-2, is GAGVSQSPRYKVAKRGQDVALRCDPISGHVSLFWYQQALGQGPEFLTYFQNEAQLDKSGLPSDRFFAERPEGSVSTLKIQRTQQEDSAVYLCASSIIRGAGELFFGEGSRLTVL.

V usage is TRBV30 and J usage is TRBJ2-1, with 10 bases matching TRBD2. This CDR3 comprises 16 residues. The trim removed 1 base at V and 3 bases at J, leaving 6 bases unmatched. Looked up from germline, CDR1 is GTSNPN and CDR2 is SVGIG (reference sequence). CDR3 in amino acids: CAWSATSGVNYNEQFF. The DNA of the CDR3 is TGTGCCTGGAGTGCTACTAGCGGGGTAAACTACAATGAGCAGTTCTTC.

This clonotype was recorded at least ten times. This chain connects TRBV5-1 to TRBJ1-1, with TRBD1 as a possible D gene (5 bases). The CDR3 is made up of 13 amino acids. Germline CDR1 reads SGHRS; CDR2 reads YFSETQ. Trimming took off 1 base at V and 6 bases at J, with 10 bases between the two ends. CDR3 nucleotides: TGCGCCAGCAGCTTGTGGGGGACCGCTGAAGCTTTCTTT. Residues: CASSLWGTAEAFF.

The chain combines TRBV20-1 with TRBJ1-5; a weak D match, TRBD1 (5 bases). The CDR3 loop spans 14 amino acids. V lost 0 bases, J lost 11 bases, and 17 bases lay in between. Germline lookup yields CDR1 DFQATT and CDR2 SNEGSKA (reference sequence). The CDR3 nucleotides read TGCAGTGCTAGAGATCAAGCCAATCGACAGTCCCAGCATTTT. This gives the protein CSARDQANRQSQHF.

In this sample, this clonotype turned up a few times. The CDR3 region is CASSSMEKGIAGELFF. In nucleotides, the CDR3 is TGTGCCAGCAGCTCCATGGAGAAGGGGATCGCCGGGGAGCTGTTTTTT. V gene TRBV5-5 combines with J gene TRBJ2-2; possible D gene TRBD1, 5 bases. There are 16 residues in the CDR3. V dropped 3 bases and J dropped 6 bases, with 18 bases sitting between them. Germline V gene sequence: CDR1 SGHKS, CDR2 YYEKEE (reference sequence). Combining the CDR3 with reference TRBV5-5 and TRBJ2-2 gives the whole variable domain DAGVTQSPTHLIKTRGQQVTLRCSPISGHKSVSWYQQVLGQGPQFIFQYYEKEERGRGNFPDRFSARQFPNYSSELNVNALLLGDSALYLCASSSMEKGIAGELFFGEGSRLTVL.

The chain has TRBV4-3 and TRBJ2-5, with D possibly being TRBD1 (6 bases). The CDR3 contains 15 residues. Germline-derived CDR1 and CDR2 are LGHNA and YSLEER. V was cut by 3 bases and J by 1 base, with 12 bases left in between. Written as DNA, the CDR3 is TGCGCCAGCAGCCAGAGCACAGGGACCCAAGAGACCCAGTACTTC. Translating it yields CASSQSTGTQETQYF.

This clonotype was seen a handful of times. The CDR3 DNA follows: TGTGCCACCAGCATCCGGGGACAGACCACAGATACGCAGTATTTT. Translation gives CATSIRGQTTDTQYF. The rearrangement joins TRBV15 to TRBJ2-3; 7 nucleotides align to TRBD1. Germline CDR1 LNHNV, CDR2 YYDKDF (reference sequence). Trimming removed 4 bases from V and 2 bases from J; junction bases left unmatched: 6. This CDR3 spans 15 amino acids.